This TCR beta chain was documented in a study of T cell responses to AZD1222 COVID-19 vaccine. Study-wide results and limits: Increased Spike-specific TCR breadth and depth were observed after two AZD1222 doses. The donor cohort was predominantly white British with a female majority, and clonal diversity may have been underestimated. Dominant CD4 TCR responses targeted spike regions 160-218 and 743-854. Close to half of all spike-specific TCRs reportedly target regions of the variants that are unmutated.

The CDR3 totals 14 residues. Germline CDR1 is MNHNY and CDR2 is SVGAGI (reference sequence). V lost 5 bases and J lost 4, with 12 bases in between. Using immunoSEQ multiplex PCR, the repertoire was profiled, and TCRdb retains in-frame clones only, with some absent. This table has about 120,000 clones, 70% to 90% appearing once. As to this clone: The antigen is unknown.

The chain couples TRBV6-6 to TRBJ1-5; no clear D gene. The clonotype originates from an adult in good health. This specimen consisted of peripheral blood, obtained on day 0 of AZD1222 vaccination. This CDR3 is CASSDPGGNQPQHF. The CDR3 bases are TGTGCCAGCAGTGACCCGGGAGGAAATCAGCCCCAGCATTTT.